These 14 T cell receptor beta chains originate from one sample sequenced in a study of T cells after yellow fever vaccination. TCRdb independently ran MiXCR on the 5' RACE reads; one entry per CDR3 protein. This table has 310,000 or so distinct CDR3 sequences, around 3.9% appearing once. The starting material was PBMCs, obtained on the day of the yellow fever booster vaccination. Receptors were obtained from a man aged 18-30 years who received the YFV17D yellow fever vaccine.

The chain carries TRBV12-3 or TRBV12-4 and TRBJ2-1, with TRBD2 matching 11 bases. This CDR3 contains 15 residues. The J segment lost 3 bases and the V segment lost 6 bases, leaving 4 bases of the junction unmatched. The CDR3 DNA sequence: TGTGCCAGCAGGACTAGCGGGGTTGGCTACAATGAGCAGTTCTTC. Amino acids: CASRTSGVGYNEQFF.

In its sample, this clonotype was seen a few times. The chain joins TRBV12-3 or TRBV12-4 to TRBJ2-7; D ambiguous. Trimming stripped 6 bases from V and 5 bases from J, with 11 bases between. CDR3 size: 12 residues. CDR3: CASSPAWDEQYF. The DNA of the CDR3 is TGTGCCAGCAGCCCTGCATGGGACGAGCAGTACTTC.

There are a few counts of this clonotype. The genes are TRBV5-6 and TRBJ1-2; the D is unclear. Looked up from germline, CDR1 is SGHDT and CDR2 is YYEEEE. CDR3 size: 12 residues. With 6 bases removed from V and 8 bases from J, the gap between germline ends came to 14 bases. This CDR3 is CASTLSRVGYTF. CDR3 coding DNA: TGTGCCAGCACCTTATCCCGGGTAGGCTACACCTTC.

The table lists this clonotype with many counts. This sequence joins TRBV5-1 and TRBJ2-5; 15 bases match TRBD2. Trimming removed 4 bases from V and 6 bases from J; junction bases left unmatched: 7. Per the germline V gene, CDR1 is SGHRS and CDR2 is YFSETQ. The CDR3 sequence is 16 residues long. The CDR3 DNA follows: TGCGCCAGCAGCGTTGGACTAGCGGGGGGGCGTCAGACCCAGTACTTC. Its protein is CASSVGLAGGRQTQYF.

In this sample, this clonotype turned up a few times. The gene calls are TRBV5-5 and TRBJ2-7; the match to TRBD2 covers 9 bases. Germline V gene data show CDR1 as SGHKS and CDR2 as YYEKEE (reference sequence). The CDR3 sequence is 20 residues long. V lost 2 bases, J lost 7 bases, and 25 bases stayed unmatched. This CDR3 reads CASSFRRGVQTSGRSVEQYF. The CDR3 DNA sequence: TGTGCCAGCAGCTTCCGGCGCGGGGTTCAAACTAGCGGGCGATCTGTGGAGCAGTACTTC.

This clonotype was seen at least ten times. The CDR3 spells CASSQVSPRSGEQYF. CDR3 nucleotides: TGTGCCAGCAGCCAAGTATCCCCCCGTAGCGGCGAGCAGTACTTC. This chain links TRBV4-2 with TRBJ2-7, with D maybe TRBD2 (6 bases). CDR3 length: 15 residues. V was pared by 1 base and J by 6 bases, with 16 bases between. Germline CDR1 is LGHNA and CDR2 is YNFKEQ.

This clonotype has ten or more counts. The chain links TRBV21-1 to TRBJ2-1; the D segment call TRBD1 is taken from the table without a DNA check. TRBV21-1 is a pseudogene. This CDR3 contains 17 residues. The CDR3 DNA reads TGTGCCAGCAGCAAAGTACCGGGACAGGGGTCCGACAATGAGCAGTTCTTC. Its translation is CASSKVPGQGSDNEQFF.

The CDR3 bases are TGTGCCAGCAGTCACAGGGGAAGGAGAACAGATACGCAGTATTTT. Translated: CASSHRGRRTDTQYF. The chain couples TRBV6-5 to TRBJ2-3, with 7 bases fitting TRBD1. CDR3 length equals 15 residues. Germline V gives CDR1 MNHEY, CDR2 SVGAGI. The V and J ends lost 5 bases and 3 bases, in that order; junction bases with no gene match: 8.

The table lists this clonotype with many counts. The chain joins TRBV7-6 to TRBJ1-1; D call uncertain. This CDR3 spans 15 amino acids. V lost 0 bases, J lost 4 bases, and 12 bases lay in between. Germline V gives CDR1 SGHVS, CDR2 FNYEAQ. The CDR3 spells CASSLAPGVGTEAFF. CDR3 DNA sequence: TGTGCCAGCAGCTTAGCGCCCGGGGTAGGCACTGAAGCTTTCTTT.

This clonotype was seen only a few times. This chain links TRBV6-5 with TRBJ1-3, with D unresolved. Trimming took off 8 bases at V and 0 bases at J, with 14 bases between the two ends. Germline V lookup: CDR1 MNHEY, CDR2 SVGAGI. The CDR3 has 15 amino acids. DNA for the CDR3: TGTGCCAGCCGGGTATTGGGGTCCTCTGGAAACACCATATATTTT. Its protein is CASRVLGSSGNTIYF.

The V gene is TRBV6-2 or TRBV6-3, the J gene TRBJ2-7; possibly TRBD1 for D (6 bases). The CDR3 has 15 residues. V dropped 5 bases and J dropped 5 bases, with 19 bases sitting between them. Looked up from germline, CDR1 is MNHEY and CDR2 is SVGEGT. In DNA form, the CDR3 reads TGTGCCAGCAGTAACCGAGGGGGTCCGGAAGACGAGCAGTACGTC. It codes for CASSNRGGPEDEQYV.

The V call is TRBV15, the J call TRBJ2-7; D uncertain. The CDR3 consists of 14 residues. Germline V gene lookup returns CDR1 LNHNV and CDR2 YYDKDF (reference sequence). V lost 0 bases and J lost 2, with 8 bases in between. CDR3 bases: TGTGCCACCAGCAGAGATCAGGCGGCCTACGAGCAGTACTTC. It encodes CATSRDQAAYEQYF.

This clonotype was recorded at least ten times. One end of the junction does not line up with germline, which may come from a read error. The rearrangement uses TRBV7-2 and TRBJ2-1; tentatively, D is TRBD2 (6 bases). CDR3 length equals 13 residues. Germline values: CDR1 SGHTA, CDR2 FQGNSA. CDR3: CASSLAGGNEQFF. The CDR3, as DNA: TGCGCCAGCAGCTTGGCCGGGGGAAATGAGCAGTTCTTC.

This clonotype has a count of ten or more. This sequence joins TRBV4-2 and TRBJ2-5; 7 bases are a match to TRBD2. The germline gives CDR1 LGHNA, CDR2 YNFKEQ. Trimming at V came to 2 bases and at J to 5 bases, leaving 8 bases not matched to a gene. This CDR3 region has 15 residues. The CDR3 DNA reads TGTGCCAGCAGCCAAACTAGCGCGGGCACGGAGACCCAGTACTTC. This sequence encodes CASSQTSAGTETQYF.